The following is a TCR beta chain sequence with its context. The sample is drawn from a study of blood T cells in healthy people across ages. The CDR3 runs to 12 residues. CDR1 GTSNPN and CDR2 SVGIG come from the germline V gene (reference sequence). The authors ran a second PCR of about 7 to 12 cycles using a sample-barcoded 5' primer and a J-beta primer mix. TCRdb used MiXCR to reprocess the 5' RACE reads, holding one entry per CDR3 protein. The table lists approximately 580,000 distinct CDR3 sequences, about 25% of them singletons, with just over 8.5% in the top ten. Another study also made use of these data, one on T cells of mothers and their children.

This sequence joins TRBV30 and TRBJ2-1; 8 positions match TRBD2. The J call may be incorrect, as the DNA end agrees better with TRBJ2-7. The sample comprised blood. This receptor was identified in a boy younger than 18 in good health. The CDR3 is CAWSPLAGEQYF. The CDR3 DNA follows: TGTGCCTGGAGTCCTCTAGCGGGCGAGCAGTACTTC.